This TCR beta chain was recovered during a study of cytomegalovirus exposure and HLA in healthy donors. Study-level points and caveats: Later analysis placed DRB1 highest and HLA-C lowest in TCR association rates, which differed by HLA locus.

On this clone itself: The target antigen is unknown.

The PCR contained 60 Vbeta and 13 Jbeta primers. Libraries were prepared by immunoSEQ multiplex PCR; TCRdb keeps only in-frame clonotypes and omits some of them. In the table there are about 150,000 clones, more than 75% of which are singletons. The CDR3 has 15 amino acids. Between the trimmed V and J ends, which lost 7 bases and 8 bases, there was a span of 21 bases. Per the germline V gene, CDR1 is MNHNS and CDR2 is SASEGT. The sequencing input was PBMCs. This clonotype was sampled from a young man in good health and CMV-seropositive. The V gene is TRBV6-1, the J gene TRBJ2-1, with D possibly TRBD2 on 6 matching bases. CDR3 region: CASTFGGTLIDEQFF. The CDR3 DNA sequence: TGTGCCAGCACTTTCGGAGGGACTCTCATCGATGAGCAGTTCTTC.